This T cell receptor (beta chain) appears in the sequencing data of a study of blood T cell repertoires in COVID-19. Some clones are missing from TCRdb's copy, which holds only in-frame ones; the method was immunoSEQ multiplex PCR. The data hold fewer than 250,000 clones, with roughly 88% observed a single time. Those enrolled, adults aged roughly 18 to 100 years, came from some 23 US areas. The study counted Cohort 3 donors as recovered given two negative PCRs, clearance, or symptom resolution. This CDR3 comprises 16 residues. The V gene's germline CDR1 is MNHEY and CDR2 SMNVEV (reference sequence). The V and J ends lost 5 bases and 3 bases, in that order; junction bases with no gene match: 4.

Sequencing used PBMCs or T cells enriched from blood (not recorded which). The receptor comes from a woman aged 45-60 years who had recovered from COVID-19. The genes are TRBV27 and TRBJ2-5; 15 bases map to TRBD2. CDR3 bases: TGTGCCAGCAGTCCGCGGACTAGCGGGAGGGAAGAGACCCAGTACTTC. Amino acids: CASSPRTSGREETQYF.